The 21 T cell receptor beta chains given below trace back to one sample, sequenced in a study of T cells in Graves' hyperthyroidism and ophthalmopathy. Amplification yielded TCR beta CDR3 regions, with RNA transcripts as the source. Researchers ran a first-round RT-PCR on the TCR CDR3 using the HTBI primer set. MiXCR was run by TCRdb on the multiplex PCR reads, yielding one entry per CDR3 protein. The sample shows over 400,000 distinct CDR3 sequences, 14% to 15% of them seen only once. Sequencing input: blood. The receptors come from a man between 18 and 35 years old with Graves' ophthalmopathy.

This clonotype was seen a few times. The genes are TRBV4-1 and TRBJ1-2, with D perhaps TRBD1 (6 bases). Trimming removed 0 bases at V and 2 bases at J, with 13 bases between. This CDR3 has 16 residues. CDR1 is MGHRA, CDR2 YSYEKL, per germline. The CDR3 DNA reads as TGCGCCAGCAGCCAAGAGGTACAGGGCAGGAACTATGGCTACACCTTC. Its translation: CASSQEVQGRNYGYTF.

The chain links TRBV6-1 to TRBJ2-5; tentatively, D is TRBD1 (5 bases). The germline V and J ends were trimmed by 7 bases and 5 bases, with 20 bases remaining between them. Germline assignment: CDR1 MNHNS and CDR2 SASEGT. CDR3 length equals 15 residues. The CDR3 bases are TGTGCCAGCACCCTAGTTACAGGCCCCGGGGAGACCCAGTACTTC. It specifies CASTLVTGPGETQYF.

This clonotype was recorded many times. V usage is TRBV2 and J usage is TRBJ1-1, with a tentative D call TRBD1 (5 bases). Trimming took 8 bases from V and 0 from J, leaving 13 bases between them. Germline lookup yields CDR1 SNHLY and CDR2 FYNNEI. The CDR3 totals 14 residues. CDR3 sequence reads: CASGGGRLNTEAFF. DNA of the CDR3: TGTGCCAGCGGGGGGGGACGGTTGAACACTGAAGCTTTCTTT.

This clonotype has at least ten counts. The V call is TRBV4-1, the J call TRBJ2-3; D gene ambiguous. Between the trimmed V and J ends, which lost 3 bases and 0 bases, there was a span of 7 bases. This CDR3 is 14 amino acids long. The germline gives CDR1 MGHRA, CDR2 YSYEKL. As DNA, the CDR3 is TGCGCCAGCAGCCATCGAGCTAGCACAGATACGCAGTATTTT. Translated, it gives CASSHRASTDTQYF.

This clonotype was observed a few times. The CDR3 sequence is CASSRTGWRTEQYF. DNA for the CDR3: TGTGCCAGCAGTCGGACAGGCTGGCGTACCGAGCAGTACTTC. The chain employs TRBV6-1 and TRBJ2-7; 7 positions agree with TRBD1. The CDR3 is made up of 14 amino acids. The V segment lost 5 bases and the J segment 6 bases; nucleotides outside the gene matches: 10. From germline, CDR1 is MNHNS and CDR2 SASEGT.

In this sample, this clonotype turned up many times. The chain's CDR3 is CASSWFLSGGDEQYF. The CDR3 DNA reads as TGCGCCAGCAGCTGGTTCCTATCAGGGGGCGACGAGCAGTACTTC. The V and J genes are TRBV5-1 and TRBJ2-7; 8 bases are shared with TRBD1. V shed 3 bases and J 5 bases; nucleotides not matched to a gene: 10. This CDR3 region has 15 residues. The germline CDR1 and CDR2 sequences are SGHRS and YFSETQ.

This clonotype was found many times. The CDR3 DNA follows: TGTGCCAGCTCACCACTTCGGACAGGGTTCGCTTTCTTT. It encodes CASSPLRTGFAFF. The chain has TRBV18 and TRBJ1-1; 8 nucleotides line up with TRBD1. The length of the CDR3 is 13 residues. In germline, CDR1 is KGHSH, CDR2 LQKENI. J gave up 11 bases and V 1 base, and 6 bases lay outside the gene matches.

This clonotype was counted only a few times. V usage is TRBV20-1 and J usage is TRBJ2-7; 8 bases align to TRBD2. Germline CDR1 reads DFQATT; CDR2 reads SNEGSKA (reference sequence). Trimming took 6 bases from V and 2 from J; bases not matched to a gene: 9. The CDR3 extends over 14 amino acids. DNA for the CDR3: TGCAGTGCCTCCCTCAGCGGGGGCCCCTACGAGCAGTACTTC. Translating gives CSASLSGGPYEQYF.

This clonotype was seen repeatedly, ten times or more. This chain joins TRBV6-1 and TRBJ2-7; D is uncertain. This CDR3 is built from 14 residues. V shed 2 bases and J shed 3 bases, with 11 bases lying between them. CDR1 is MNHNS, CDR2 SASEGT, per germline. CDR3 sequence reads: CASSEIPFVYEQYF. The CDR3, as DNA: TGTGCCAGCAGTGAAATCCCCTTCGTCTACGAGCAGTACTTC.

This clonotype was detected ten times or more. In nucleotides, the CDR3 is TGTGCCAGCAGCACGACTATCTACAATGAGCAGTTCTTC. It specifies CASSTTIYNEQFF. The chain has TRBV11-2 and TRBJ2-1, with a possible D match to TRBD2 (5 bases). V gave up 5 bases and J gave up 3 bases, with 8 bases separating them. Per germline, CDR1 SGHAT and CDR2 FQNNGV. The CDR3 spans 13 residues.

This clonotype has just a few counts. The chain carries TRBV6-5 and TRBJ2-7; 11 nucleotides agree with TRBD2. The germline gives CDR1 MNHEY, CDR2 SVGAGI. This CDR3 is 16 amino acids long. The V segment lost 2 bases and the J segment 3 bases; nucleotides outside the gene matches: 6. The CDR3 bases are TGTGCCAGCAGTTACGCCGGGACTAGCGGCCACTACGAGCAGTACTTC. Translating gives CASSYAGTSGHYEQYF.

This clonotype showed up many times. The chain uses TRBV3-1 and TRBJ2-7; D possibly corresponds to TRBD2 (7 bases). The length of the CDR3 is 15 residues. The germline CDR1 and CDR2 sequences are LGHDT and YNNKEL (reference sequence). V lost 0 bases and J lost 7, with 16 bases in between. The CDR3 bases are TGTGCCAGCAGCCAAGATCCCAGGGGAGGGAGAGAGCAGTACTTC. This sequence encodes CASSQDPRGGREQYF.

This clonotype occurred many times. The rearrangement uses TRBV7-2 and TRBJ2-3, with TRBD2 matching 14 bases. Germline V gene lookup returns CDR1 SGHTA and CDR2 FQGNSA. There are 17 residues in the CDR3. V lost 5 bases, J lost 4 bases, and 8 bases stayed unmatched. The CDR3 loop reads CASSLLGTSGGSDTQYF. CDR3 in DNA: TGTGCCAGCAGCCTTCTCGGGACTAGCGGGGGATCAGATACGCAGTATTTT.

This clonotype was detected once. The chain employs TRBV12-3 or TRBV12-4 and TRBJ2-1; 11 nucleotides agree with TRBD2. This CDR3 has 16 residues. The ends lost 3 bases at V and 8 bases at J; junction bases unmatched: 9. The CDR3 DNA reads as TGTGCCAGCAGTTTGTTACTAGCGGGAGAACGCGATGAGCAGTTCTTC. Translation: CASSLLLAGERDEQFF.

This clonotype was detected many times. The chain combines TRBV2 with TRBJ1-5, with a tentative D call TRBD1 (5 bases). The CDR3 contains 14 residues. CDR1 is SNHLY and CDR2 is FYNNEI in the germline V gene. Trimming pared 4 bases from V and 6 bases from J, leaving 13 bases between. The CDR3 spells CASSGRQGFQPQHF. The DNA for the CDR3 is TGTGCCAGCAGTGGAAGGCAGGGATTTCAGCCCCAGCATTTT.

The sample holds many counts of this clonotype. J is TRBJ1-1 and V is TRBV7-8; perhaps TRBD1 as D (6 bases). CDR1 SGHVS and CDR2 FQNEAQ come from the germline V gene. Between the trimmed V and J ends, which lost 4 bases and 0 bases, there was a span of 9 bases. This CDR3 is built from 14 residues. CDR3 in amino acids: CASSSGVMNTEAFF. CDR3 nucleotides: TGTGCCAGCAGCTCAGGGGTTATGAACACTGAAGCTTTCTTT.

This clonotype was seen a few times. This chain connects TRBV4-1 to TRBJ2-7; TRBD2 matches at 10 bases. Germline CDR1 reads MGHRA; CDR2 reads YSYEKL. CDR3 length equals 14 residues. The V segment lost 1 base and the J segment 6 bases; nucleotides outside the gene matches: 3. CDR3 in amino acids: CASSQVSGGFEQYF. The CDR3 DNA reads as TGCGCCAGCAGCCAAGTTAGCGGGGGGTTCGAGCAGTACTTC.

This clonotype was counted ten times or more. This chain uses TRBV11-2 with TRBJ1-2; D is unclear. CDR1 is SGHAT, CDR2 FQNNGV, per germline. This CDR3 region has 12 residues. Trimming stripped 0 bases from V and 8 bases from J, with 7 bases between. The CDR3 DNA sequence: TGTGCCAGCAGCTTAGACCAGTACGGCTACACCTTC. Its protein product is CASSLDQYGYTF.

This clonotype was seen more than once but under ten times. Possible read error: a much larger clone is one base away. This chain joins TRBV11-2 and TRBJ2-7, with 10 bases identical to TRBD1. V trimming: 6 bases; J trimming: 7 bases; junction bases outside the gene matches: 9. The CDR3 covers 14 residues. Germline assignment: CDR1 SGHAT and CDR2 FQNNGV. The CDR3 DNA follows: TGTGCCAGCAGGAGACAGGGGGCCGGGAATGAGCAGTACTTC. Translating it yields CASRRQGAGNEQYF.

This clonotype was recorded many times. J is TRBJ2-7 and V is TRBV5-1; tentatively, D is TRBD1 (7 bases). Trimming took off 2 bases at V and 3 bases at J, with 12 bases between the two ends. The length of the CDR3 is 14 residues. The V gene's germline CDR1 is SGHRS and CDR2 YFSETQ. The chain's CDR3 is CASSFAQGGYEQYF. For the CDR3, the DNA is TGCGCCAGCAGCTTTGCTCAGGGGGGCTACGAGCAGTACTTC.

This clonotype has at least ten counts. The rearrangement uses TRBV3-1 and TRBJ2-2; possible D gene TRBD1, 7 bases. The CDR3 loop spans 18 amino acids. V was pared by 2 bases and J by 2 bases, with 18 bases between. CDR1 is LGHDT, CDR2 YNNKEL, per germline (reference sequence). The CDR3 here is CASSQPGGQTINTGELFF. DNA for the CDR3: TGTGCCAGCAGCCAACCCGGGGGACAGACCATAAACACCGGGGAGCTGTTTTTT.